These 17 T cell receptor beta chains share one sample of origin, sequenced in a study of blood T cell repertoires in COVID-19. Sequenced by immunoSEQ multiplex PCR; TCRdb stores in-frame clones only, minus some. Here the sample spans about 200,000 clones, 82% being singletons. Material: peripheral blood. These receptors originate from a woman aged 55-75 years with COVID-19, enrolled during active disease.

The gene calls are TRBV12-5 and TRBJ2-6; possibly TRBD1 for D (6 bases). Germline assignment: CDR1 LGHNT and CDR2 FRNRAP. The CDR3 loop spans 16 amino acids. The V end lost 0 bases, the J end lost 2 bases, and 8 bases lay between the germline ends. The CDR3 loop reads CASGLVQGTGANVLTF. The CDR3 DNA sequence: TGTGCTAGTGGTTTGGTACAGGGTACTGGGGCCAACGTCCTGACTTTC.

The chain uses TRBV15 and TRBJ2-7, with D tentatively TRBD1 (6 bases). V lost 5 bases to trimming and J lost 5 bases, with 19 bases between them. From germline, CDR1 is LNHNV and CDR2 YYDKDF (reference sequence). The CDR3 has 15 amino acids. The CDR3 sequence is CATSPVRTGFHEQYF. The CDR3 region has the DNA TGTGCCACCAGCCCAGTCCGAACAGGGTTCCACGAGCAGTACTTC.

Here the CDR3 DNA reads TGTGCCACCAGATCGACTAGCGGGGGCTACACCGGGGAGCTGTTTTTT. It codes for CATRSTSGGYTGELFF. The chain combines TRBV24-1 with TRBJ2-2; 12 bases line up with TRBD2. The V segment lost 7 bases and the J segment 3 bases; nucleotides outside the gene matches: 5. The CDR3 has 16 amino acids. CDR1 KGHDR and CDR2 SFDVKD come from the germline V gene.

The CDR3 DNA is TGTGCCAGCAGCAATTGGGGGAGCGGGACTAGCACCGGGGAGCTGTTTTTT. This gives the protein CASSNWGSGTSTGELFF. The rearrangement joins TRBV7-2 to TRBJ2-2; 8 bases map to TRBD2. In germline, CDR1 is SGHTA, CDR2 FQGNSA. J was trimmed by 4 bases and V by 5 bases; bases with no gene match: 12. The length of the CDR3 is 17 residues.

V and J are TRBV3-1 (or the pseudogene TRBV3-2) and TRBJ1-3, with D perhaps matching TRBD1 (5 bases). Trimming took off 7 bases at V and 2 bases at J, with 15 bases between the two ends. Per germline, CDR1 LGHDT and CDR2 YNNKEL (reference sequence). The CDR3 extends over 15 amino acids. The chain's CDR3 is CASTQGEVPGNTIYF. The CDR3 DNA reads TGTGCCAGCACCCAGGGAGAGGTCCCTGGAAACACCATATATTTT.

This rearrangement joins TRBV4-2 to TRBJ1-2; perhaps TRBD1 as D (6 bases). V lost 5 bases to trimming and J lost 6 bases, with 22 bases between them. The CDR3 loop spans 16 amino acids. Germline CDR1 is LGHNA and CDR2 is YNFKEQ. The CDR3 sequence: CASSGSIGGSLDGYTF. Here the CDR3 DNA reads TGTGCCAGCAGCGGTAGTATAGGGGGTTCCCTCGATGGCTACACCTTC.

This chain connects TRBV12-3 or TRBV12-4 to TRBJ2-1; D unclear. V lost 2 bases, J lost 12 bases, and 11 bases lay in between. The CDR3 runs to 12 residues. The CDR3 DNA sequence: TGTGCCAGCAGTTTACTAGTTGAGGTGCAGTTCTTC. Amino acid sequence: CASSLLVEVQFF.

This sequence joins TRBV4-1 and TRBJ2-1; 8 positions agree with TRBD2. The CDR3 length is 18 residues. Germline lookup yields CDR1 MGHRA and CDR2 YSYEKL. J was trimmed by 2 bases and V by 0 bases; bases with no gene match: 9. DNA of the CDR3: TGCGCCAGCAGCCAAGATAAAAGCGGGAGACCCCCCTACAATGAGCAGTTCTTC. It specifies CASSQDKSGRPPYNEQFF.

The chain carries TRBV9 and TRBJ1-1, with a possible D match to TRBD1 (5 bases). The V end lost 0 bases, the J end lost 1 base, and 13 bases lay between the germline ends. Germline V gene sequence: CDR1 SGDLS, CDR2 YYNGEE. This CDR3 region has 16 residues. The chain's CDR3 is CASSVGPGPSNTEAFF. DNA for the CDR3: TGTGCCAGCAGCGTAGGGCCAGGGCCCTCGAACACTGAAGCTTTCTTT.

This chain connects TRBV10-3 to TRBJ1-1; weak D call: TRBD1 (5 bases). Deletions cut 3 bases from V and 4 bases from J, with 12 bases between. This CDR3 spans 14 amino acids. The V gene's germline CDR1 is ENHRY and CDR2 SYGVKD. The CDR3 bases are TGTGCCATCAGTGATCGCCAGGGAGGCACTGAAGCTTTCTTT. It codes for CAISDRQGGTEAFF.

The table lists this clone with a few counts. The CDR3 DNA is TGTGCCAGCAGTGAATCATACAGGGGGCCCTACGAGCAGTACTTC. This codes for CASSESYRGPYEQYF. The chain links TRBV6-1 to TRBJ2-7, with 9 nucleotides matching TRBD1. V dropped 2 bases and J dropped 2; count of bases not matched to a gene: 4. The CDR3 runs 15 residues. Germline values: CDR1 MNHNS, CDR2 SASEGT.

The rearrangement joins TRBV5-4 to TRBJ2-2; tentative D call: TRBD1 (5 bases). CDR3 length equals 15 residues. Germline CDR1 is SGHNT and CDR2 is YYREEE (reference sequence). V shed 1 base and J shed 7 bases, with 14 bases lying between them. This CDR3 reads CASSLKKTQGGELFF. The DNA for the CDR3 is TGTGCCAGCAGCTTGAAAAAGACCCAGGGCGGGGAGCTGTTTTTT.

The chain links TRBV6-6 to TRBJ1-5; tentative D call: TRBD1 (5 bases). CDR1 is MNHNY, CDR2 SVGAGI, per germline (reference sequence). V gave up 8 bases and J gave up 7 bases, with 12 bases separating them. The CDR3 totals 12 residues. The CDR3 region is CASSQGSQPQHF. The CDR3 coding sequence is TGTGCCAGCTCCCAGGGATCACAGCCCCAGCATTTT.

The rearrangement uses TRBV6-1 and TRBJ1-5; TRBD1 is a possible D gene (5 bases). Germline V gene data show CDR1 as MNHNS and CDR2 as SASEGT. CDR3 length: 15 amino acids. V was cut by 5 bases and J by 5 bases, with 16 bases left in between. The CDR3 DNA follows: TGTGCCAGCAGTTCACCAAAGGGGCTAGATCAGCCCCAGCATTTT. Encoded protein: CASSSPKGLDQPQHF.

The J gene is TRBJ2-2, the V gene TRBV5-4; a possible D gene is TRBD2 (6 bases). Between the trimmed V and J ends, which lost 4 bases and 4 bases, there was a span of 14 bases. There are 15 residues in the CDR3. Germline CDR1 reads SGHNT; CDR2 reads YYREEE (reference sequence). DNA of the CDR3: TGTGCCAGCAGCACCCCGGGGGATAGCACCGGGGAGCTGTTTTTT. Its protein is CASSTPGDSTGELFF.

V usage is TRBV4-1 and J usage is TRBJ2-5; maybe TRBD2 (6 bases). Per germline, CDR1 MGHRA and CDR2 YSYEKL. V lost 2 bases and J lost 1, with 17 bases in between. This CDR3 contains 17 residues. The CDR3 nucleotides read TGCGCCAGCAGCCAAACCCTTGAGAGTAGCGGCCAAGAGACCCAGTACTTC. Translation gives CASSQTLESSGQETQYF.

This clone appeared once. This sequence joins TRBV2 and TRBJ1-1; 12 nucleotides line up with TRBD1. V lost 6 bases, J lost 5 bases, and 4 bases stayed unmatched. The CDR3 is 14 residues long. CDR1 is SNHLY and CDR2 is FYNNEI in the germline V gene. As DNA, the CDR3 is TGTGCCAGCAGGGGGGACAGGGGGCTTACTGAAGCTTTCTTT. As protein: CASRGDRGLTEAFF.